The 19 T cell receptor beta chains below all came from one sample that was sequenced in a study of T cells in Graves' hyperthyroidism and ophthalmopathy. TCR beta CDR3 regions were amplified from RNA transcripts. First-round RT-PCR targeting the TCR CDR3 was performed with the HTBI primer set. Using its own MiXCR run on the multiplex PCR reads, TCRdb lists one record per CDR3 protein. The repertoire holds approximately 870,000 distinct CDR3 sequences, with around 39% as singletons. The source material was blood. The receptors were sampled from a man between 18 and 29 years old with Graves' hyperthyroidism.

The chain has TRBV6-6 and TRBJ1-3, with no clear D. CDR1 MNHNY and CDR2 SVGAGI come from the germline V gene (reference sequence). Trimming removed 6 bases from V and 8 bases from J, with 14 bases in between. The CDR3 is made up of 13 amino acids. As DNA, the CDR3 is TGTGCCAGCAGCCGCCGATTGGTCGACACCATATATTTT. Its translation is CASSRRLVDTIYF.

This clonotype came up a few times. The V and J genes are TRBV7-2 and TRBJ2-5; 11 nucleotides align to TRBD1. The germline V gene encodes CDR1 SGHTA and CDR2 FQGNSA. The CDR3 has 15 amino acids. With 3 bases clipped from V and 5 bases from J, the junction kept 5 bases outside the gene matches. The CDR3 protein is CASSFGQGAWETQYF. The CDR3 DNA reads TGTGCCAGCAGCTTCGGACAGGGGGCCTGGGAGACCCAGTACTTC.

The sample holds many counts of this clonotype. The chain carries TRBV10-1 and TRBJ2-7; 8 bases line up with TRBD1. CDR1 is WNHNN and CDR2 is SYGVQD in the germline V gene (reference sequence). The CDR3 is made up of 12 amino acids. V shed 3 bases, J shed 9 bases, and the junction held 4 bases outside the gene matches. CDR3 protein: CASSDPGQAQYF. CDR3 nucleotides: TGCGCCAGCAGTGACCCGGGACAGGCGCAGTACTTC.

This chain links TRBV10-3 with TRBJ2-1, with D unclear. This CDR3 spans 12 amino acids. Trimming cost V 4 bases and J 5 bases, with 6 bases left between them. Germline V gene sequence: CDR1 ENHRY, CDR2 SYGVKD. The CDR3 loop reads CAISATDNEQFF. The CDR3, as DNA: TGTGCCATCAGTGCGACGGACAATGAGCAGTTCTTC.

V usage is TRBV3-1 and J usage is TRBJ2-5; 8 bases map to TRBD2. The V segment lost 0 bases and the J segment 6 bases; nucleotides outside the gene matches: 15. This CDR3 contains 18 residues. Germline CDR1 and CDR2: LGHDT and YNNKEL (reference sequence). This CDR3 reads CASSQDLGSGNRGKTQYF. CDR3 nucleotides: TGTGCCAGCAGCCAAGATCTGGGTAGCGGGAACAGAGGGAAGACCCAGTACTTC.

This clonotype was counted ten times or more. The chain carries TRBV29-1 and TRBJ2-5; no clear D gene. The CDR3 runs to 13 residues. Germline loops: CDR1 SQVTM, CDR2 ANQGSEA. Trimming cost V 1 base and J 4 bases, with 10 bases left between them. The CDR3 DNA follows: TGCAGCGTTGAAGGGTTGGCGGTAGAGACCCAGTACTTC. It encodes CSVEGLAVETQYF. Complete variable domain (other parts from reference TRBV29-1 and TRBJ2-5): SAVISQKPSRDICQRGTSLTIQCQVDSQVTMMFWYRQQPGQSLTLIATANQGSEATYESGFVIDKFPISRPNLTFSTLTVSNMSPEDSSIYLCSVEGLAVETQYFGPGTRLLVL.

The gene calls are TRBV19 and TRBJ2-7; TRBD2 matches at 9 bases. The CDR3 is made up of 17 amino acids. With V trimmed by 9 bases and J by 0 bases, 15 bases remained unmatched. Germline CDR1 LNHDA, CDR2 SQIVND (reference sequence). The CDR3 DNA is TGTGCCAGCAGTTACGATACCCGACTAGCGGCCTCCTACGAGCAGTACTTC. Its protein product is CASSYDTRLAASYEQYF.

This clonotype was picked up a small number of times. The chain carries TRBV25-1 and TRBJ1-6; 7 bases map to TRBD1. The trim removed 5 bases at V and 6 bases at J, leaving 7 bases unmatched. In germline, CDR1 is MGHDK, CDR2 SYGVNS. The CDR3 has 15 amino acids. The CDR3 region has the DNA TGTGCCAGCAGTTTAACCGACAGGGTTAATTCACCCCTCCACTTT. Encoded protein: CASSLTDRVNSPLHF.

This clonotype was recorded at least ten times. The CDR3 DNA follows: TGCGCCAGCAGCTGGGGGACAGGGGACGAGCAGTACTTC. Protein product: CASSWGTGDEQYF. V is TRBV5-1 and J is TRBJ2-7, with 10 bases aligning to TRBD1. Trimming took 3 bases from V and 5 from J; bases not matched to a gene: 2. Germline-derived CDR1 and CDR2 are SGHRS and YFSETQ. The CDR3 covers 13 residues.

As concerns this clonotype: At one end the junction does not follow the germline gene, possibly because of a read error. The J gene is TRBJ1-3, the V gene TRBV7-2; no firm D call. CDR1 and CDR2 (germline): SGHTA, FQGNSA. The CDR3 sequence is 14 residues long. CDR3 sequence (DNA): TGCGCCAGCAGCCAAGTAGTCTCTGGAAACACCATATATTTT. Translation: CASSQVVSGNTIYF. Full variable domain (missing parts from reference TRBV7-2 and TRBJ1-3): GAGVSQSPSNKVTEKGKDVELRCDPISGHTALYWYRQSLGQGLEFLIYFQGNSAPDKSGLPSDRFSAERTGGSVSTLTIQRTQQEDSAVYLCASSQVVSGNTIYFGEGSWLTVV.

The genes are TRBV10-3 and TRBJ1-5, with TRBD1 matching 9 bases. The V gene end was trimmed by 11 bases and the J gene end by 4 bases; junction bases not matched to a gene: 15. Germline-derived CDR1 and CDR2 are ENHRY and SYGVKD. The CDR3 extends over 16 amino acids. The CDR3 here is CARSYTSGTGNQPQHF. CDR3 nucleotide sequence: TGTGCCCGCAGTTACACTTCCGGGACAGGGAATCAGCCCCAGCATTTT.

A remark on this clonotype: An end of the junction differs from the germline gene, which may be a read error. This sequence joins TRBV20-1 and TRBJ1-1; D not certain. The CDR3 has 13 amino acids. CDR1 DFQATT and CDR2 SNEGSKA come from the germline V gene (reference sequence). CDR3 DNA sequence: TGCGGTGCTAGAGAGACCCTCCGGGCTGAAGCTTTCTTT. It is translated as CGARETLRAEAFF.

A few counts support this clonotype. This may be a read error: a much more frequent sequence differs by one nucleotide. The chain joins TRBV20-1 to TRBJ2-6; D gene uncertain. Germline V gene data show CDR1 as DFQATT and CDR2 as SNEGSKA (reference sequence). CDR3 length: 13 amino acids. The V and J ends lost 3 bases and 2 bases respectively, with 5 bases between them. In nucleotides, the CDR3 is TGCAGTGCTAGTAACCCTGGGGCCAACGTCCTGACTTTC. Residues: CSASNPGANVLTF.

This clonotype has more than one count but fewer than ten. The V call is TRBV12-3 or TRBV12-4, the J call TRBJ2-7, with TRBD2 as a possible D gene (5 bases). The CDR3 has 15 residues. The germline V and J ends were trimmed by 4 bases and 5 bases, with 18 bases remaining between them. CDR3 bases: TGTGCCAGCAGTTCGTCTGAGGGCGATCCGGACGAGCAGTACTTC. As protein: CASSSSEGDPDEQYF.

J is TRBJ2-5 and V is TRBV20-1; D possibly corresponds to TRBD2 (5 bases). With 6 bases removed from V and 1 base from J, the gap between germline ends came to 12 bases. CDR1 and CDR2 (germline): DFQATT, SNEGSKA (reference sequence). This CDR3 contains 13 residues. The CDR3 nucleotides read TGCAGTGCCCCAGCCCGGGGCCAAGAGACCCAGTACTTC. This gives the protein CSAPARGQETQYF.

This chain links TRBV25-1 with TRBJ1-1; tentatively, D is TRBD1 (5 bases). CDR3 length: 12 residues. Germline CDR1 and CDR2: MGHDK and SYGVNS. The V and J ends lost 4 bases and 8 bases respectively, with 11 bases between them. Written as DNA, the CDR3 is TGTGCCAGCAGTGTCGACAGAGTCGAAGCTTTCTTT. This translates into CASSVDRVEAFF.

This chain connects TRBV25-1 to TRBJ2-7; D is ambiguous. V was clipped by 8 bases and J by 1 base, with 15 bases between them. The CDR3 has 14 amino acids. In germline, CDR1 is MGHDK, CDR2 SYGVNS. CDR3 in amino acids: CASSPPNHSYEQYF. The CDR3 region has the DNA TGTGCCAGCTCACCACCGAACCATTCCTACGAGCAGTACTTC.

This clonotype has just a few counts. V gene TRBV7-2 combines with J gene TRBJ2-7, with D possibly being TRBD1 (6 bases). This CDR3 has 13 residues. Per germline, CDR1 SGHTA and CDR2 FQGNSA. Trimming pared 8 bases from V and 0 bases from J, leaving 11 bases between. The chain's CDR3 is CASGKTGSYEQYF. The DNA of the CDR3 is TGTGCCAGCGGTAAGACAGGCTCCTACGAGCAGTACTTC.

The chain couples TRBV4-3 to TRBJ2-6, with D possibly TRBD1 on 6 matching bases. V dropped 0 bases and J dropped 2 bases, with 14 bases sitting between them. The germline V gene encodes CDR1 LGHNA and CDR2 YSLEER. This CDR3 has 18 residues. The CDR3 loop reads CASSQEAYTGTGANVLTF. The CDR3 DNA reads TGCGCCAGCAGCCAAGAGGCTTATACAGGGACTGGGGCCAACGTCCTGACTTTC.